What follows describes a single TCR beta chain. This sample was taken from a study of patients and donors after allogeneic stem cell transplantation. TCRdb ran MiXCR on the RT-PCR reads and lists one entry per CDR3 protein. The table includes about a million distinct CDR3 sequences, approximately 18% detected once. The CDR3 has 13 amino acids. J gave up 8 bases and V 5 bases, and 2 bases lay outside the gene matches. Germline CDR1 SGHRS, CDR2 YFSETQ. The chain links TRBV5-1 to TRBJ1-6; 9 nucleotides align to TRBD1. The TCR comes from a human donor who was either an allogeneic HSCT recipient or a stem cell or donor lymphocyte infusion donor (not recorded which). It is not recorded whose cells these are; they may come from a transplant donor. The sequencing input was blood, either unsorted or a sorted T cell fraction (not recorded which). DNA of the CDR3: TGCGCCAGCAGGGGACAGGGAGATTCACCCCTCCACTTT. It yields the protein CASRGQGDSPLHF.